These 25 T cell receptor beta chains were sequenced from one sample in a study of OX40 agonist ivuxolimab in advanced cancers. Sequencing was performed with immunoSEQ multiplex PCR; in TCRdb, only in-frame clones are kept and a portion is missing. Among 150,000 to 180,000 clones listed, approximately 94% were seen once. The sequences come from CD4+ or CD8+ T cells sorted from blood, collected in a trial of the OX40 agonist ivuxolimab. The receptors derive from an adult with an advanced solid tumor such as melanoma, head and neck, liver or kidney cancer.

The chain is built from TRBV28 and TRBJ1-4, with a tentative D call TRBD1 (6 bases). CDR3 length: 16 residues. Germline values: CDR1 MDHEN, CDR2 SYDVKM. Trimming removed 8 bases from V and 3 bases from J, with 19 bases in between. In DNA form, the CDR3 reads TGTGCCAGCGCACCTGGGGGGGCATGGGCTAATGAAAAACTGTTTTTT. It translates to CASAPGGAWANEKLFF. Variable domain in full (rest from reference TRBV28 and TRBJ1-4): DVKVTQSSRYLVKRTGEKVFLECVQDMDHENMFWYRQDPGLGLRLIYFSYDVKMKEKGDIPEGYSVSREKKERFSLILESASTNQTSMYLCASAPGGAWANEKLFFGSGTQLSVL.

The chain couples TRBV30 to TRBJ2-1; D remains unclear. The V and J ends lost 0 bases and 0 bases respectively, with 9 bases between them. CDR1 is GTSNPN, CDR2 SVGIG, per germline (reference sequence). This CDR3 comprises 15 residues. The CDR3 reads CAWSVWAVSYNEQFF. The CDR3 DNA follows: TGTGCCTGGAGTGTATGGGCAGTCTCCTACAATGAGCAGTTCTTC.

This sequence joins TRBV4-3 and TRBJ2-2, with a weak D call TRBD1 (7 bases). The CDR3 consists of 20 residues. The germline V and J ends were trimmed by 7 bases and 3 bases, with 30 bases remaining between them. The V gene's germline CDR1 is LGHNA and CDR2 YSLEER. CDR3 coding DNA: TGCGCCAGCACTCCCGGGGCTGGGCAGGGGGGTTTCTTGGACACCGGGGAGCTGTTTTTT. It yields the protein CASTPGAGQGGFLDTGELFF.

The J gene is TRBJ1-5, the V gene TRBV28, with TRBD1 identical over 8 bases. The length of the CDR3 is 17 residues. Unmatched junction bases numbered 13, after V lost 5 bases and J lost 4 bases. From germline, CDR1 is MDHEN and CDR2 SYDVKM. CDR3 nucleotides: TGTGCCAGCAGTCAACAGGGGGTAAGGGGCCCAAATCAGCCCCAGCATTTT. Its translation is CASSQQGVRGPNQPQHF.

The chain links TRBV7-2 to TRBJ2-1; TRBD2 might be the D (5 bases). The CDR3 has 17 amino acids. Germline V gives CDR1 SGHTA, CDR2 FQGNSA. Trimming cost V 4 bases and J 10 bases, with 26 bases left between them. CDR3 DNA: TGTGCCAGCAGCTCTGTCTGGGCGGGTCCCCCTTACCCCGAGCAGTTCTTC. It specifies CASSSVWAGPPYPEQFF.

CDR3 sequence reads: CASSPTAGSQPQHF. The CDR3 nucleotides are TGTGCCAGTAGTCCGACAGCGGGAAGTCAGCCCCAGCATTTT. The chain employs TRBV19 and TRBJ1-5; D possibly corresponds to TRBD1 (5 bases). Trimming removed 5 bases from V and 6 bases from J, with 14 bases in between. This CDR3 region has 14 residues. Per the germline V gene, CDR1 is LNHDA and CDR2 is SQIVND (reference sequence).

This chain joins TRBV7-2 and TRBJ1-5, with 7 bases matching TRBD1. Trimming removed 1 base from V and 5 bases from J; junction bases left unmatched: 5. CDR1 is SGHTA and CDR2 is FQGNSA in the germline V gene. This CDR3 has 15 residues. The CDR3 protein is CASSLETGRHQPQHF. The CDR3 DNA sequence: TGTGCCAGCAGCTTAGAGACAGGGAGGCATCAGCCCCAGCATTTT.

The chain recombines TRBV5-5 with TRBJ1-6; D may be TRBD1 (5 bases). Germline V lookup: CDR1 SGHKS, CDR2 YYEKEE (reference sequence). This CDR3 region has 16 residues. V dropped 6 bases and J dropped 0 bases, with 13 bases sitting between them. CDR3 in amino acids: CASTATVSSYNSPLHF. In DNA, the CDR3 is TGTGCCAGCACCGCGACAGTCAGCTCCTATAATTCACCCCTCCACTTT.

This rearrangement joins TRBV30 to TRBJ2-5; TRBD1 agrees at 12 bases. CDR3 size: 13 residues. Trimming removed 6 bases from V and 4 bases from J; junction bases left unmatched: 3. Germline CDR1 reads GTSNPN; CDR2 reads SVGIG (reference sequence). The CDR3 region has the DNA TGTGCCTGTAGGGACAGGGGGCTAGAGACCCAGTACTTC. Protein sequence: CACRDRGLETQYF.

With respect to this clone: The germline gene is not matched at one end of the junction; a read error may be the cause. The chain links TRBV7-2 to TRBJ2-2; 10 positions agree with TRBD2. Germline V gene sequence: CDR1 SGHTA, CDR2 FQGNSA. There are 17 residues in the CDR3. As DNA, the CDR3 is TGCGCCAGCAGCCAAGAGTTCTCTAGCGGGAGTCATGGGGAGCTGTTTTTT. This codes for CASSQEFSSGSHGELFF.

This chain uses TRBV6-6 with TRBJ1-2, with D maybe TRBD1 (5 bases). V lost 5 bases, J lost 6 bases, and 10 bases lay in between. CDR3 length: 12 amino acids. Germline CDR1 reads MNHNY; CDR2 reads SVGAGI (reference sequence). The CDR3 DNA is TGTGCCAGCAGTCCCCAGGGTAATGGCTACACCTTC. Its translation is CASSPQGNGYTF.

The chain carries TRBV5-1 and TRBJ2-1; tentative D call: TRBD2 (6 bases). The CDR3 length is 14 residues. Germline V lookup: CDR1 SGHRS, CDR2 YFSETQ. V gave up 0 bases and J gave up 11 bases, with 15 bases separating them. CDR3 loop: CASSLGPLAGQQFF. As DNA, the CDR3 is TGCGCCAGCAGCTTGGGGCCCCTTGCGGGACAGCAGTTCTTC.

Of note for this clone: This specimen includes other DNA sequences encoding the same CDR3. The V gene is TRBV18, the J gene TRBJ1-1; D call uncertain. This CDR3 has 15 residues. V gave up 0 bases and J gave up 1 base, with 9 bases separating them. Germline V gives CDR1 KGHSH, CDR2 LQKENI. For the CDR3, the DNA is TGTGCCAGCTCACCACCTAGTACAGCGAACACTGAAGCTTTCTTT. Translation: CASSPPSTANTEAFF.

The V gene is TRBV9, the J gene TRBJ1-2; maybe TRBD1 (6 bases). The CDR3 is 15 amino acids. Between the trimmed V and J ends, which lost 3 bases and 1 base, there was a span of 13 bases. The V gene's germline CDR1 is SGDLS and CDR2 YYNGEE. The DNA for the CDR3 is TGTGCCAGCAGCGCCTCGGGACACGTTAACTATGGCTACACCTTC. This sequence encodes CASSASGHVNYGYTF.

The V gene is TRBV6-5, the J gene TRBJ1-2; D call uncertain. CDR1 is MNHEY and CDR2 is SVGAGI in the germline V gene. V lost 0 bases to trimming and J lost 4 bases, with 9 bases between them. This CDR3 spans 14 amino acids. CDR3 sequence: CASSYSRLAYGYTF. The CDR3 coding sequence is TGTGCCAGCAGTTACTCCCGTCTCGCCTATGGCTACACCTTC.

The V call is TRBV2, the J call TRBJ2-3; D unclear. Germline CDR1 SNHLY, CDR2 FYNNEI. Trimming stripped 6 bases from V and 3 bases from J, with 13 bases between. The CDR3 length is 14 residues. CDR3 amino acids: CASSRDLGTDTQYF. The CDR3 coding sequence is TGTGCCAGCAGCCGAGACTTAGGAACAGATACGCAGTATTTT. Variable domain in full (rest from reference TRBV2 and TRBJ2-3): EPEVTQTPSHQVTQMGQEVILRCVPISNHLYFYWYRQILGQKVEFLVSFYNNEISEKSEIFDDQFSVERPDGSNFTLKIRSTKLEDSAMYFCASSRDLGTDTQYFGPGTRLTVL.

The V gene is TRBV6-5, the J gene TRBJ2-7; D is ambiguous. CDR1 is MNHEY, CDR2 SVGAGI, per germline. The CDR3 length is 13 residues. V lost 4 bases, J lost 5 bases, and 12 bases lay in between. The CDR3 loop is CASSWRTVHEQYF. The CDR3 nucleotides read TGTGCCAGCAGTTGGCGGACGGTCCACGAGCAGTACTTC.

In DNA, the CDR3 is TGTGCCAGCAGCTTGGAGGCTGAAGCTTTCTTT. This sequence encodes CASSLEAEAFF. The rearrangement links TRBV5-4 to TRBJ1-1; D not resolved. Germline CDR1 is SGHNT and CDR2 is YYREEE (reference sequence). The CDR3 spans 11 residues. Trimming left V 0 bases short and J 6 bases short, with 3 bases between.

The chain links TRBV9 to TRBJ1-6, with TRBD1 as a possible D gene (6 bases). Germline V gene sequence: CDR1 SGDLS, CDR2 YYNGEE. CDR3 length equals 16 residues. Trimming cost V 0 bases and J 3 bases, with 10 bases left between them. CDR3 residues: CASSVGAGDYNSPLHF. The CDR3 DNA follows: TGTGCCAGCAGCGTAGGGGCAGGGGACTATAATTCACCCCTCCACTTT.

The chain carries TRBV5-1 and TRBJ2-3, with 9 bases aligning to TRBD2. Per the germline V gene, CDR1 is SGHRS and CDR2 is YFSETQ. V trimming: 0 bases; J trimming: 5 bases; junction bases outside the gene matches: 4. The CDR3 runs to 15 residues. The CDR3 DNA sequence: TGCGCCAGCAGCTTGGTTCTGACTAGCGGAGATACGCAGTATTTT. This encodes CASSLVLTSGDTQYF.

The V and J genes are TRBV27 and TRBJ1-2; tentatively, D is TRBD1 (6 bases). Trimming shortened V by 6 bases and J by 0 bases, and 14 bases separated the two germline ends. Germline CDR1 MNHEY, CDR2 SMNVEV (reference sequence). The CDR3 contains 15 residues. The CDR3 is CASSHGTPANYGYTF. CDR3 in DNA: TGTGCCAGCAGCCACGGGACACCAGCTAACTATGGCTACACCTTC.

The chain joins TRBV29-1 to TRBJ2-5, with D perhaps TRBD1 or TRBD2 (6 bases each). The germline CDR1 and CDR2 sequences are SQVTM and ANQGSEA. Trimming pared 6 bases from V and 10 bases from J, leaving 21 bases between. The CDR3 loop spans 13 amino acids. In nucleotides, the CDR3 is TGCAGCGTGGGGGACTCCGGGACACTCCGCCAGTACTTC. This encodes CSVGDSGTLRQYF.

J is TRBJ2-1 and V is TRBV12-5, with 8 bases lining up with TRBD1. Trimming cost V 5 bases and J 0 bases; bases outside gene matches: 12. The CDR3 spans 18 residues. Germline lookup yields CDR1 LGHNT and CDR2 FRNRAP. DNA for the CDR3: TGTGCTAGTGGTCCCCCTAAAACAGGGGGGAGCTCCTACAATGAGCAGTTCTTC. Translating it yields CASGPPKTGGSSYNEQFF.

This clone was recorded once. The V and J genes are TRBV4-3 and TRBJ1-4; 7 bases map to TRBD1. The CDR3 has 19 residues. Germline trimming cut 1 base from V and 0 bases from J; bases unmatched to any gene: 11. The germline gives CDR1 LGHNA, CDR2 YSLEER. In DNA, the CDR3 is TGCGCCAGCAGCCAAGTGGCTAACAGGGGCTATCCAACTAATGAAAAACTGTTTTTT. Its translation: CASSQVANRGYPTNEKLFF.

As concerns this clone: The junction shows a germline mismatch at one end, possibly a read error. The chain joins TRBV11-2 to TRBJ2-1; D call uncertain. The CDR3 runs to 11 residues. Germline V gene data show CDR1 as SGHAT and CDR2 as FQNNGV. The DNA for the CDR3 is TGTGCCAGCAGCCTGAACAATGGGCAGTTCTTC. Protein product: CASSLNNGQFF.